This T cell receptor beta chain is drawn from a study of blood T cell repertoires in COVID-19. Study as a whole: COVID-19 samples collected from the United States, Italy and Spain covered acute and convalescent phases. The cDNA or gDNA used as material had been derived from T cells, B-cell-depleted T cells, or PBMCs.

Assay: immunoSEQ multiplex PCR; the TCRdb copy retains only in-frame clones and omits some. The table has 130,000 to 150,000 clones, 70% to 90% seen once. This clonotype originated in a woman between 50 and 59 years old with acute or convalescent COVID-19. Material: peripheral blood.

The CDR3 is CASSLIGTAGAEAFF. Written as DNA, the CDR3 is TGCGCCAGCAGCTTGATCGGCACTGCAGGGGCAGAAGCTTTCTTT. V is TRBV5-1 and J is TRBJ1-1, with D maybe TRBD1 (6 bases). Trimming removed 1 base at V and 8 bases at J, with 18 bases between. The CDR3 covers 15 residues. Germline values: CDR1 SGHRS, CDR2 YFSETQ.